These 4 T cell receptor beta chains were sequenced from one sample in a study of PD-1 and CTLA-4 blockade in melanoma. Method: immunoSEQ multiplex PCR; TCRdb's copy keeps in-frame clones and lacks some. The table has approximately 33,000 clones, under 95% seen once. The specimen was CD8+ T cells from peripheral blood, collected from a patient given anti-PD-1 treatment. All receptors come from a human donor with melanoma.

V gene TRBV18 combines with J gene TRBJ1-2, with D hard to call. The V gene lost 3 bases and the J gene lost 8 bases, with 16 bases spanning the gap. The CDR3 extends over 14 amino acids. The germline gives CDR1 KGHSH, CDR2 LQKENI. The chain's CDR3 is CASSPSSRSDGYTF. CDR3 coding DNA: TGTGCCAGCTCACCTTCTTCGAGGTCGGACGGCTACACCTTC.

The J gene is TRBJ2-1, the V gene TRBV9, with 8 positions matching TRBD2. The V gene's germline CDR1 is SGDLS and CDR2 YYNGEE. The CDR3 loop spans 15 amino acids. Trimming took 4 bases from V and 8 from J; bases not matched to a gene: 11. The CDR3 spells CASSPGGGRGDEQFF. The DNA for the CDR3 is TGTGCCAGCAGCCCCGGCGGGGGGCGCGGTGATGAGCAGTTCTTC.

This chain uses TRBV3-1 (or the pseudogene TRBV3-2) with TRBJ2-1; 8 bases agree with TRBD2. Germline V gives CDR1 LGHDT, CDR2 YNNKEL (reference sequence). The CDR3 runs to 16 residues. The ends lost 5 bases at V and 9 bases at J; junction bases unmatched: 15. Written as DNA, the CDR3 is TGTGCCAGCAGCTCAAGTTACTCACTAGCGGTTGGTGAGCAGTTCTTC. As protein: CASSSSYSLAVGEQFF.

The chain employs TRBV30 and TRBJ2-5; TRBD1 matches 7 bases. V lost 5 bases to trimming and J lost 5 bases; unmatched junction nucleotides: 14. Germline values: CDR1 GTSNPN, CDR2 SVGIG (reference sequence). This CDR3 spans 15 amino acids. CDR3 nucleotide sequence: TGTGCCTGGGACCAAACAGGGGCGCAGGGGGAGACCCAGTACTTC. This translates into CAWDQTGAQGETQYF.